The entry below gives a single TCR beta chain sequence along with its context. Its antigen remains unknown. The primer mix had 60 Vbeta and 13 Jbeta primers. The data were produced by immunoSEQ multiplex PCR, yet TCRdb's version contains in-frame clones alone and is incomplete. The sample carries tens of thousands of clones, less than 80% recorded once. This specimen belongs to a study of cytomegalovirus exposure and HLA in healthy donors. Regarding the study as a whole: DRB1 showed the most TCR associations and HLA-C the fewest in a later analysis, as rates varied by HLA locus. As a later analysis showed, a missense DCLRE1C variant was linked to trimming of TCR beta V- and J-genes.

The TCR originated in a boy between 10 and 17 years old in good health and CMV-seropositive. Specimen: PBMCs.

The CDR3 nucleotides read TGTGCCAGCAGTGAAGAGGGAGCCAGCTCCTACGAGCAGTACTTC. Residues: CASSEEGASSYEQYF. The rearrangement joins TRBV6-1 to TRBJ2-7, with D possibly TRBD2 on 5 matching bases. In germline, CDR1 is MNHNS, CDR2 SASEGT. The germline V and J ends were trimmed by 1 base and 0 bases, with 10 bases remaining between them. The CDR3 has 15 amino acids.